Each of the 21 T cell receptor beta chains below was sequenced from the same sample in a study of cytomegalovirus exposure and HLA in healthy donors. Libraries were prepared by immunoSEQ multiplex PCR; TCRdb keeps only in-frame clonotypes and omits some of them. Of roughly 250,000 clones in the sample, approximately 86% were seen once. Sequencing input: PBMCs. These receptors were obtained from a woman aged 30 to 39 in good health and CMV-seropositive.

This clone came up once. The chain links TRBV9 to TRBJ2-1; 10 bases agree with TRBD2. This CDR3 is 14 amino acids long. Germline trimming cut 4 bases from V and 5 bases from J; bases unmatched to any gene: 3. CDR1 SGDLS and CDR2 YYNGEE come from the germline V gene. This CDR3 is CASSRAGGDNEQFF. Here the CDR3 DNA reads TGTGCCAGCAGCCGAGCGGGGGGGGACAATGAGCAGTTCTTC.

This clone has just one count. The V and J genes are TRBV6-1 and TRBJ2-5; maybe TRBD1 (6 bases). V was clipped by 5 bases and J by 5 bases, with 15 bases between them. CDR3 length: 14 amino acids. Germline V gene lookup returns CDR1 MNHNS and CDR2 SASEGT. The CDR3 sequence is CASSRQARGETQYF. CDR3 nucleotide sequence: TGTGCCAGCAGTCGACAGGCCAGGGGTGAGACCCAGTACTTC.

This sequence joins TRBV4-1 and TRBJ1-1, with D perhaps TRBD1 (5 bases). The CDR3 is 18 residues long. CDR1 and CDR2 (germline): MGHRA, YSYEKL. Trimming left V 4 bases short and J 1 base short, with 22 bases between. The CDR3 DNA is TGCGCCAGCAGCCTCCTGGGGGGGGTCCTGGTTGGGAACACTGAAGCTTTCTTT. This codes for CASSLLGGVLVGNTEAFF.

V gene TRBV7-3 combines with J gene TRBJ2-2; 8 nucleotides match TRBD1. The trim removed 7 bases at V and 1 base at J, leaving 5 bases unmatched. CDR1 SGHTA and CDR2 FQGTGA come from the germline V gene. The CDR3 extends over 15 amino acids. DNA of the CDR3: TGTGCCAGCATGGCAGGACAGGGGAACACCGGGGAGCTGTTTTTT. Protein sequence: CASMAGQGNTGELFF.

The genes are TRBV19 and TRBJ1-5; D might be TRBD1 (6 bases). The germline gives CDR1 LNHDA, CDR2 SQIVND (reference sequence). CDR3 length: 14 residues. Deletions cut 5 bases from V and 3 bases from J, with 11 bases between. The CDR3 loop reads CASSPQGNNQPQHF. In DNA form, the CDR3 reads TGTGCCAGTAGTCCGCAGGGGAACAATCAGCCCCAGCATTTT.

This chain links TRBV19 with TRBJ1-1; 7 positions match TRBD1. Trimming at V came to 3 bases and at J to 6 bases, leaving 4 bases not matched to a gene. In germline, CDR1 is LNHDA, CDR2 SQIVND (reference sequence). The CDR3 has 13 residues. DNA of the CDR3: TGTGCCAGTAGTATCCGGGACAGACCTGAAGCTTTCTTT. This codes for CASSIRDRPEAFF.

The V call is TRBV19, the J call TRBJ2-2; a possible D gene is TRBD1 (6 bases). This CDR3 has 14 residues. CDR1 and CDR2 from the germline V gene are LNHDA and SQIVND (reference sequence). V was clipped by 3 bases and J by 5 bases, with 10 bases between them. For the CDR3, the DNA is TGTGCCAGTAGTATGAGCAGGGGAACCGGGGAGCTGTTTTTT. Translating gives CASSMSRGTGELFF.

The J gene is TRBJ2-5, the V gene TRBV27, with D maybe TRBD2 (6 bases). Germline V gene lookup returns CDR1 MNHEY and CDR2 SMNVEV (reference sequence). CDR3 length equals 15 residues. V lost 3 bases, J lost 4 bases, and 15 bases lay in between. Here the CDR3 reads CASSFQRASGETQYF. CDR3 sequence (DNA): TGTGCCAGCAGTTTTCAGCGGGCGAGCGGAGAGACCCAGTACTTC.

A single count supports this clone. The V call is TRBV11-2, the J call TRBJ1-5; tentative D call: TRBD1 (5 bases). Germline V lookup: CDR1 SGHAT, CDR2 FQNNGV. The ends were cut back, 5 bases at V and 0 bases at J, with 14 bases in the middle. The CDR3 totals 16 residues. CDR3 DNA sequence: TGTGCCAGCAGCACGCCGGGAGGGGTTAGCAATCAGCCCCAGCATTTT. Protein product: CASSTPGGVSNQPQHF.

This chain connects TRBV15 to TRBJ2-5; 8 nucleotides line up with TRBD2. The trim removed 6 bases at V and 5 bases at J, leaving 14 bases unmatched. CDR3 length: 16 residues. The germline gives CDR1 LNHNV, CDR2 YYDKDF (reference sequence). The CDR3 DNA follows: TGTGCCACCAGGAATAGTGGAGGGACTAGGGGGGAGACCCAGTACTTC. This encodes CATRNSGGTRGETQYF.

This sequence joins TRBV4-1 and TRBJ1-1, with 8 bases fitting TRBD1. CDR1 and CDR2 (germline): MGHRA, YSYEKL. The V gene end was trimmed by 4 bases and the J gene end by 6 bases; junction bases not matched to a gene: 10. CDR3 length equals 15 residues. The CDR3 nucleotides are TGCGCCAGCAGCCTTGGACAGGGTGGAGTGGCTGAAGCTTTCTTT. Its protein product is CASSLGQGGVAEAFF.

CDR3 nucleotide sequence: TGTGCCAGCAGTTTCGGGGGAGGCTATGGCTACACCTTC. Protein sequence: CASSFGGGYGYTF. The rearrangement links TRBV27 to TRBJ1-2; the D gene is possibly TRBD1 (5 bases). Germline loops: CDR1 MNHEY, CDR2 SMNVEV (reference sequence). The CDR3 is 13 residues long. V gave up 3 bases and J gave up 4 bases, with 9 bases separating them.

The genes are TRBV7-3 and TRBJ2-2; 8 bases map to TRBD1. Trimming at V came to 6 bases and at J to 3 bases, leaving 6 bases not matched to a gene. The CDR3 is made up of 15 amino acids. Germline V lookup: CDR1 SGHTA, CDR2 FQGTGA. The CDR3 DNA is TGTGCCAGCAGACCCGGGACAGGCTACACCGGGGAGCTGTTTTTT. Amino acid sequence: CASRPGTGYTGELFF. Complete variable domain (other parts from reference TRBV7-3 and TRBJ2-2): GAGVSQTPSNKVTEKGKYVELRCDPISGHTALYWYRQSLGQGPEFLIYFQGTGAADDSGLPNDRFFAVRPEGSVSTLKIQRTERGDSAVYLCASRPGTGYTGELFFGEGSRLTVL.

The genes are TRBV28 and TRBJ2-1; unclear D gene. V gave up 2 bases and J gave up 10 bases, with 18 bases separating them. The CDR3 is 15 amino acids. CDR1 and CDR2 (germline): MDHEN, SYDVKM. As DNA, the CDR3 is TGTGCCAGCAGTTTAATTCCGGGTTCGTTCTGGGAGCAGTTCTTC. Protein: CASSLIPGSFWEQFF. Looking up the rest from reference TRBV28 and TRBJ2-1 gives the full variable domain: DVKVTQSSRYLVKRTGEKVFLECVQDMDHENMFWYRQDPGLGLRLIYFSYDVKMKEKGDIPEGYSVSREKKERFSLILESASTNQTSMYLCASSLIPGSFWEQFFGPGTRLTVL.

The chain uses TRBV6-5 and TRBJ2-7, with 8 bases aligning to TRBD2. After removal of 6 bases from V and 9 bases from J, the junction contained 13 bases not matched to a gene. Germline V gene data show CDR1 as MNHEY and CDR2 as SVGAGI. The CDR3 is 14 amino acids. CDR3 in DNA: TGTGCCAGCAGGCCTCCGGGACTAGTGTCAGTGCAGTACTTC. Translating gives CASRPPGLVSVQYF.

The chain couples TRBV5-1 to TRBJ2-7, with 7 bases matching TRBD1. The length of the CDR3 is 14 residues. Germline loops: CDR1 SGHRS, CDR2 YFSETQ. J lost 0 bases, V lost 1 base, and 1 base had no gene match. In DNA form, the CDR3 reads TGCGCCAGCAGCTTGTGGGACAGCTCCTACGAGCAGTACTTC. Amino acids: CASSLWDSSYEQYF.

This chain joins TRBV7-9 and TRBJ1-1; a weak D match, TRBD1 (6 bases). From germline, CDR1 is SEHNR and CDR2 FQNEAQ (reference sequence). V lost 5 bases and J lost 4, with 17 bases in between. The CDR3 is 15 amino acids. The DNA of the CDR3 is TGTGCCAGCAGCGAGGGGGAGGGGAGGCCCACTGAAGCTTTCTTT. It translates to CASSEGEGRPTEAFF.

The chain recombines TRBV29-1 with TRBJ2-1; 16 nucleotides match TRBD2. The CDR3 is 20 amino acids. Trimming at V came to 3 bases and at J to 3 bases, leaving 14 bases not matched to a gene. The germline gives CDR1 SQVTM, CDR2 ANQGSEA. CDR3 DNA: TGCAGCGTTGATGGTGGTGCGGGACTAGCGGGAGGGCCTTTCTACAATGAGCAGTTCTTC. Its protein is CSVDGGAGLAGGPFYNEQFF.

J is TRBJ1-3 and V is TRBV29-1, with no clear D. This CDR3 comprises 15 residues. CDR1 and CDR2 from the germline V gene are SQVTM and ANQGSEA. Deletions cut 7 bases from V and 4 bases from J, with 20 bases between. CDR3 sequence reads: CSATYGGSPGNTIYF. In DNA form, the CDR3 reads TGCAGCGCCACCTATGGAGGGTCTCCGGGAAACACCATATATTTT.

In its sample, this clone was seen a few times. The CDR3, as DNA: TGTGCAAGTCGCTTAGTGCGGGAGGCGGGTAGGGAGACCCAGTACTTC. Its translation is CASRLVREAGRETQYF. The chain links TRBV12-2 to TRBJ2-5; the D call in the table, TRBD2, was not verified against the DNA. TRBV12-2 is noted as a pseudogene. The CDR3 is 16 amino acids.

This clone turned up a few times. The CDR3 DNA is TGTGCCAGCAGCCAAGAAATCCAGGGGATTCATGGCTACACCTTC. The encoded protein is CASSQEIQGIHGYTF. This chain uses TRBV14 with TRBJ1-2, with a weak D call TRBD1 (6 bases). Germline CDR1 is SGHDN and CDR2 is FVKESK. The CDR3 runs to 15 residues. With 0 bases removed from V and 6 bases from J, the gap between germline ends came to 14 bases.